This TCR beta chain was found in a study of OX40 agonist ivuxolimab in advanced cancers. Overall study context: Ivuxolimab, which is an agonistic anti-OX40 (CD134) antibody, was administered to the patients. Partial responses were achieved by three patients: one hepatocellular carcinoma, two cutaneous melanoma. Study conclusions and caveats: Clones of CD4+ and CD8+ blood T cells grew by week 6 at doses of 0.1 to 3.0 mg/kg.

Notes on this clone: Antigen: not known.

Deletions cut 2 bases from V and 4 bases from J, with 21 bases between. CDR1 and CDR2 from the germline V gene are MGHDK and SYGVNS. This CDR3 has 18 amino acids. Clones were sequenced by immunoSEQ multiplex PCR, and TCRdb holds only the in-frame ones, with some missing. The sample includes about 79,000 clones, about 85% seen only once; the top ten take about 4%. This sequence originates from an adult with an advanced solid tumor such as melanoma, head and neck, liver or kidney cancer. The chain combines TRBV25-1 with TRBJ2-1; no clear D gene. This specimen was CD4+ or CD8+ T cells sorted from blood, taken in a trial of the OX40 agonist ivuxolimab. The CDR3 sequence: CASSERDPERALYNEQFF. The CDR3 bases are TGTGCCAGCAGTGAAAGAGACCCCGAACGGGCCCTATACAATGAGCAGTTCTTC. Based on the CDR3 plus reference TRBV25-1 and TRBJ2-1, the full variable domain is EADIYQTPRYLVIGTGKKITLECSQTMGHDKMYWYQQDPGMELHLIHYSYGVNSTEKGDLSSESTVSRIRTEHFPLTLESARPSHTSQYLCASSERDPERALYNEQFFGPGTRLTVL.